This T cell receptor (beta chain) is drawn from a study of blood T cell repertoires in COVID-19. Sequencing was performed with immunoSEQ multiplex PCR; in TCRdb, only in-frame clones are kept and a portion is missing. The sample carries a few hundred thousand clones, roughly 85% recorded once. This clone was observed once. Trimming removed 4 bases from V and 6 bases from J; junction bases left unmatched: 14. CDR1 and CDR2 (germline): SGHNT, YYREEE (reference sequence). CDR3 length: 16 amino acids. This clonotype originated in a man aged 25-40 years who had recovered from COVID-19. The rearrangement uses TRBV5-4 and TRBJ2-5; 8 bases align to TRBD2. Sequencing input: PBMCs or T cells enriched from blood (not recorded which). In DNA form, the CDR3 reads TGTGCCAGCAGCAAGCCTTACGGGGGGGGTGTTCAGACCCAGTACTTC. Amino acid sequence: CASSKPYGGGVQTQYF.